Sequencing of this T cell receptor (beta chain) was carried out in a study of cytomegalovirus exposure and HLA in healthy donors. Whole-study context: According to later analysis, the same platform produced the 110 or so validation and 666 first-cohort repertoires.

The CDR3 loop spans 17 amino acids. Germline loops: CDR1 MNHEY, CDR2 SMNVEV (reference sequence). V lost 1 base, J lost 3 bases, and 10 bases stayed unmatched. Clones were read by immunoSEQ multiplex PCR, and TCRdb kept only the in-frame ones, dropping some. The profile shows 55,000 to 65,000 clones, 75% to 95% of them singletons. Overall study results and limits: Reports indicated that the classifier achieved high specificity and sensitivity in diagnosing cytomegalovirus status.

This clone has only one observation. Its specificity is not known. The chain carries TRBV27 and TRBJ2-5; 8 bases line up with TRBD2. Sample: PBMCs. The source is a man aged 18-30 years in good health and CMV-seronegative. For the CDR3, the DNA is TGTGCCAGCAGTTTATTTAGGGCGGGAGGATTGGAAGAGACCCAGTACTTC. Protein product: CASSLFRAGGLEETQYF.